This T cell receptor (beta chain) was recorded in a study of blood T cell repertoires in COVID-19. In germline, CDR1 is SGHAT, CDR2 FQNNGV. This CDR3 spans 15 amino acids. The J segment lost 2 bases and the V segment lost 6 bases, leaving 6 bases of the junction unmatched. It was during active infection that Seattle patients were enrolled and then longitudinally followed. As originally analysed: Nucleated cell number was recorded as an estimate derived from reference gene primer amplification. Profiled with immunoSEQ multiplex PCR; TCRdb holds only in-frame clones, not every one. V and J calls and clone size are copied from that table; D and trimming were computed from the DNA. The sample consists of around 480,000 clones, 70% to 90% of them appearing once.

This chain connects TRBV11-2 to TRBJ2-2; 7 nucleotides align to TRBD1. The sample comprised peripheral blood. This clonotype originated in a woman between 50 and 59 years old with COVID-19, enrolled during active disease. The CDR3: CASRIGTANTGELFF. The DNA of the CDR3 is TGTGCCAGCAGAATAGGGACAGCCAACACCGGGGAGCTGTTTTTT.